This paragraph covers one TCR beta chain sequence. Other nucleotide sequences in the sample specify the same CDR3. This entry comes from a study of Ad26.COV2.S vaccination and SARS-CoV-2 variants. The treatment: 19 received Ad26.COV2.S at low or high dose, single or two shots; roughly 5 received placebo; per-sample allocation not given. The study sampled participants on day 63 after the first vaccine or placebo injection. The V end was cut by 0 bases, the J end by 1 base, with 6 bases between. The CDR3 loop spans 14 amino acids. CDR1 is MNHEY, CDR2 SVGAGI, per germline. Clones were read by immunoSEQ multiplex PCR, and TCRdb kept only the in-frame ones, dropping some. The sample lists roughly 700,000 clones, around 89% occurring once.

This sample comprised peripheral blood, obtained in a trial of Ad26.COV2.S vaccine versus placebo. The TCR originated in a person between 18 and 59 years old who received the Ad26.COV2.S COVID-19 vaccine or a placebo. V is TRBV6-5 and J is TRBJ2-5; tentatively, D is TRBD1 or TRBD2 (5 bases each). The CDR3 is CASSYSGGQETQYF. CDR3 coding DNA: TGTGCCAGCAGTTACTCTGGGGGCCAAGAGACCCAGTACTTC.